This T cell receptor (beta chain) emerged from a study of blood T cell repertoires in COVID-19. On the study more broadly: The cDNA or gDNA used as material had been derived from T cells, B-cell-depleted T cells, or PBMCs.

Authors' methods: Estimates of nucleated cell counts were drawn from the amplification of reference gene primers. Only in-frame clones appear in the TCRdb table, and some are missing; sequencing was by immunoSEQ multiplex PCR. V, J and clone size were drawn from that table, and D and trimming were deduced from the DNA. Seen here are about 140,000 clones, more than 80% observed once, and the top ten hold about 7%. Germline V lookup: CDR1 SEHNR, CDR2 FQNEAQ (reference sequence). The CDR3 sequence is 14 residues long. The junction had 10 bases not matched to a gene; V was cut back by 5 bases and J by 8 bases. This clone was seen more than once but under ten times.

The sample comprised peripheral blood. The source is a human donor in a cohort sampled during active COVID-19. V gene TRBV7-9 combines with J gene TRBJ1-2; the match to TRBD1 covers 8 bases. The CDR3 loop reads CASSLDQGTGGYTF. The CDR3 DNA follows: TGTGCCAGCAGCCTTGATCAGGGGACAGGAGGCTACACCTTC.